This entry lists 28 T cell receptor beta chains sequenced from one sample in a study of T cell responses to AZD1222 COVID-19 vaccine. Profiling relied on immunoSEQ multiplex PCR, and the TCRdb table lists in-frame clones only, not all of them. The table shows 55,000 to 65,000 clones, with over 75% occurring only once. The source material was peripheral blood, sampled on day 0 of AZD1222 vaccination. The receptor source for this set is an adult in good health.

The V gene is TRBV6-4, the J gene TRBJ2-2; D is unclear. The CDR3 sequence is 14 residues long. CDR1 and CDR2 (germline): MRHNA, SNTAGT. Trimming took off 4 bases at V and 0 bases at J, with 6 bases between the two ends. CDR3 nucleotides: TGTGCCAGCAGTGGTCAGTCGAACACCGGGGAGCTGTTTTTT. As protein: CASSGQSNTGELFF.

CDR3 bases: TGTGCCACCACCACGATCAGGGGGAGGTCACCCCTCCACTTT. This encodes CATTTIRGRSPLHF. The chain combines TRBV6-5 with TRBJ1-6; TRBD1 matches at 7 bases. Germline V gives CDR1 MNHEY, CDR2 SVGAGI. Trimming took 10 bases from V and 10 from J; bases not matched to a gene: 13. The CDR3 runs to 14 residues.

The chain recombines TRBV23-1 with TRBJ1-5; D perhaps matches TRBD1 (5 bases). TRBV23-1 is an open reading frame, and its role is uncertain. CDR3 length: 13 residues. V was shortened by 6 bases and J by 7 bases, with 13 bases between the two germline ends. The CDR3 coding sequence is TGCGCCAGCAGCGGAGAGGGACCGCAGCCCCAGCATTTT. It yields the protein CASSGEGPQPQHF.

The chain has TRBV19 and TRBJ1-1, with D possibly matching TRBD1 (5 bases). The CDR3 is made up of 15 amino acids. V gave up 4 bases and J gave up 8 bases, with 20 bases separating them. CDR1 is LNHDA and CDR2 is SQIVND in the germline V gene (reference sequence). CDR3 nucleotides: TGTGCCAGTAGTACTCAGGCGGGGACTGGGACCGAAGCTTTCTTT. Amino acid sequence: CASSTQAGTGTEAFF.

The chain carries TRBV5-1 and TRBJ1-1, with a weak D call TRBD1 (5 bases). Germline values: CDR1 SGHRS, CDR2 YFSETQ. The V end was cut by 0 bases, the J end by 5 bases, with 11 bases between. The CDR3 has 14 residues. The CDR3 bases are TGCGCCAGCAGCTTGGTGACAGACGGAACTGAAGCTTTCTTT. Translated: CASSLVTDGTEAFF.

The chain is built from TRBV7-8 and TRBJ1-1; tentatively, D is TRBD1 (6 bases). The CDR3 has 15 amino acids. Germline CDR1 is SGHVS and CDR2 is FQNEAQ. Deletions cut 1 base from V and 5 bases from J, with 14 bases between. CDR3 amino acids: CASSLVGGRRTEAFF. The DNA of the CDR3 is TGTGCCAGCAGCTTAGTTGGGGGGCGTCGTACTGAAGCTTTCTTT.

The genes are TRBV19 and TRBJ1-2; a weak D match, TRBD1 (5 bases). The CDR3 is 17 residues long. Trimming left V 6 bases short and J 7 bases short, with 27 bases between. The germline gives CDR1 LNHDA, CDR2 SQIVND (reference sequence). The CDR3 region is CASRPSLTFQGLRGYTF. CDR3 sequence (DNA): TGTGCCAGTAGACCGAGCCTCACGTTCCAGGGTTTACGTGGCTACACCTTC. The full variable domain, with the rest looked up from reference TRBV19 and TRBJ1-2, is DGGITQSPKYLFRKEGQNVTLSCEQNLNHDAMYWYRQDPGQGLRLIYYSQIVNDFQKGDIAEGYSVSREKKESFPLTVTSAQKNPTAFYLCASRPSLTFQGLRGYTFGSGTRLTVV.

This clone was seen a few times. The rearrangement uses TRBV5-1 and TRBJ2-3; D possibly corresponds to TRBD2 (6 bases). Trimming pared 3 bases from V and 0 bases from J, leaving 11 bases between. The CDR3 runs 15 residues. CDR1 is SGHRS and CDR2 is YFSETQ in the germline V gene. CDR3 region: CASSSGGASTDTQYF. The CDR3 DNA reads TGCGCCAGCAGCTCGGGCGGGGCCAGCACAGATACGCAGTATTTT.

The chain carries TRBV28 and TRBJ2-1, with D unresolved. The CDR3 loop spans 13 amino acids. Trimming took 6 bases from V and 6 from J, leaving 12 bases between them. Germline V gene data show CDR1 as MDHEN and CDR2 as SYDVKM. The CDR3 nucleotides are TGTGCCAGCAGGAAGTCCAGTAGCAATGAGCAGTTCTTC. Protein: CASRKSSSNEQFF.

The genes are TRBV7-9 and TRBJ2-1; D gene ambiguous. Trimming took off 0 bases at V and 9 bases at J, with 12 bases between the two ends. The germline V gene encodes CDR1 SEHNR and CDR2 FQNEAQ (reference sequence). The CDR3 loop spans 14 amino acids. CDR3 amino acids: CASSLADPRGEQFF. CDR3 DNA sequence: TGTGCCAGCAGCTTAGCGGACCCCCGCGGTGAGCAGTTCTTC.

The gene calls are TRBV30 and TRBJ1-6; unclear D gene. V gave up 5 bases and J gave up 6 bases, with 14 bases separating them. The CDR3 totals 14 residues. Germline CDR1 reads GTSNPN; CDR2 reads SVGIG (reference sequence). This CDR3 is CAWRPGRGNSPLHF. The CDR3 coding sequence is TGTGCCTGGCGTCCCGGGCGTGGTAATTCACCCCTCCACTTT.

This clone appeared a single time. This chain uses TRBV5-1 with TRBJ1-4; D is possibly TRBD1 (6 bases). The CDR3 consists of 15 residues. Germline V gene lookup returns CDR1 SGHRS and CDR2 YFSETQ. Trimming took 4 bases from V and 4 from J, leaving 14 bases between them. The CDR3 reads CASSTRTEVNEKLFF. The CDR3 DNA sequence: TGCGCCAGCAGCACCCGGACAGAGGTTAATGAAAAACTGTTTTTT.

This chain joins TRBV5-1 and TRBJ1-4; TRBD1 might be the D (5 bases). The V end lost 6 bases, the J end lost 12 bases, and 21 bases lay between the germline ends. Germline CDR1 is SGHRS and CDR2 is YFSETQ. The CDR3 sequence is 14 residues long. The CDR3 nucleotides read TGCGCCAGCACGAGGTTTCTTGGGGGAGAGGAACTGTTTTTT. Its translation is CASTRFLGGEELFF.

CDR3 sequence reads: CASSYITSRETQYF. For the CDR3, the DNA is TGTGCCAGCAGTTACATAACTTCCCGAGAGACCCAGTACTTC. The gene calls are TRBV6-2 or TRBV6-3 and TRBJ2-5; D not resolved. Trimming removed 2 bases at V and 4 bases at J, with 11 bases between. Germline loops: CDR1 MNHEY, CDR2 SVGEGT. The CDR3 totals 14 residues.

The chain is built from TRBV18 and TRBJ1-1; tentative D call: TRBD1 (5 bases). V was cut by 0 bases and J by 4 bases, with 6 bases left in between. The germline V gene encodes CDR1 KGHSH and CDR2 LQKENI. This CDR3 is built from 13 residues. The CDR3 here is CASSPPDSTEAFF. Written as DNA, the CDR3 is TGTGCCAGCTCACCACCAGACAGCACTGAAGCTTTCTTT.

This clone appeared a single time. V is TRBV27 and J is TRBJ2-1; 9 nucleotides agree with TRBD2. The CDR3 length is 18 residues. V lost 5 bases, J lost 3 bases, and 14 bases stayed unmatched. Germline V lookup: CDR1 MNHEY, CDR2 SMNVEV (reference sequence). CDR3 protein: CASSKQQRGTSHYNEQFF. CDR3 bases: TGTGCCAGCAGTAAACAGCAACGCGGGACTAGCCACTACAATGAGCAGTTCTTC.

This sequence joins TRBV3-1 (or the pseudogene TRBV3-2) and TRBJ1-3; D uncertain. V lost 1 base to trimming and J lost 8 bases, with 6 bases between them. Germline V CDR1 and CDR2: LGHDT, YNNKEL (reference sequence). The CDR3 is 12 amino acids. The CDR3 here is CASSQGRDTIYF. The CDR3 DNA is TGTGCCAGCAGCCAAGGGAGGGACACCATATATTTT.

Turning to this clone: A junction end diverges from the germline sequence, so it may reflect a read error. This chain uses TRBV7-2 with TRBJ1-2; D perhaps matches TRBD1 (5 bases). Per the germline V gene, CDR1 is SGHTA and CDR2 is FQGNSA. This CDR3 spans 17 amino acids. The CDR3 sequence: CASSSPGRRLTPYVYTF. CDR3 bases: TGTGCCAGCAGCTCCCCGGGACGCCGACTTACTCCATATGTCTACACCTTC.

The CDR3 bases are TGTGCCAGCAGTTTAAAGGGTTATGGGGGAGACACTGAAGCTTTCTTT. As protein: CASSLKGYGGDTEAFF. The chain is built from TRBV27 and TRBJ1-1; perhaps TRBD1 as D (5 bases). The V end lost 2 bases, the J end lost 3 bases, and 16 bases lay between the germline ends. CDR1 is MNHEY and CDR2 is SMNVEV in the germline V gene (reference sequence). The CDR3 has 16 residues.

As regards this clone: The junction departs from the called germline gene at one end, perhaps through a read error. Within the sample, other DNA sequences also encode this same CDR3. The chain joins TRBV5-1 to TRBJ1-2; D gene unclear. The CDR3 loop spans 14 amino acids. In germline, CDR1 is SGHRS, CDR2 YFSETQ. CDR3 coding DNA: TGCGCCAGCAGCTTGGGGCGCCTTGGGTATGGTTACACCTTC. As protein: CASSLGRLGYGYTF.

The rearrangement joins TRBV5-6 to TRBJ1-6, with D uncertain. The CDR3 covers 15 residues. From germline, CDR1 is SGHDT and CDR2 YYEEEE. Trimming pared 2 bases from V and 10 bases from J, leaving 16 bases between. The DNA of the CDR3 is TGTGCCAGCAGCTTTAAGACAACCCAATCCTCACCCCTCCACTTT. Amino acid sequence: CASSFKTTQSSPLHF.

This clone was counted a single time. The rearrangement joins TRBV3-1 (or the pseudogene TRBV3-2) to TRBJ1-1, with 8 bases matching TRBD1. This CDR3 region has 14 residues. After removal of 5 bases from V and 4 bases from J, the junction contained 6 bases not matched to a gene. Germline CDR1 reads LGHDT; CDR2 reads YNNKEL (reference sequence). The CDR3 region has the DNA TGTGCCAGCAGCACAACCGGACAGGGCACTGAAGCTTTCTTT. Its translation: CASSTTGQGTEAFF.

This chain links TRBV29-1 with TRBJ2-2; 7 nucleotides agree with TRBD1. CDR3 length: 12 amino acids. CDR1 and CDR2 from the germline V gene are SQVTM and ANQGSEA. V trimming: 7 bases; J trimming: 7 bases; junction bases outside the gene matches: 6. CDR3 in amino acids: CSAQTGLGELFF. DNA for the CDR3: TGCAGCGCCCAGACAGGGCTCGGGGAGCTGTTTTTT.

The chain has TRBV27 and TRBJ1-1, with D possibly TRBD1 on 6 matching bases. Germline V lookup: CDR1 MNHEY, CDR2 SMNVEV (reference sequence). The CDR3 is 13 amino acids. The V end was cut by 4 bases, the J end by 2 bases, with 8 bases between. DNA for the CDR3: TGTGCCAGCAGTTCGACAGGTAACACTGAAGCTTTCTTT. This codes for CASSSTGNTEAFF.

The gene calls are TRBV6-5 and TRBJ1-5; D is possibly TRBD1 (5 bases). CDR1 is MNHEY and CDR2 is SVGAGI in the germline V gene. V was trimmed by 7 bases and J by 0 bases, leaving 13 bases between them. The CDR3 totals 15 residues. The DNA for the CDR3 is TGTGCCAGCAACATAGACAGACCTAGCAATCAGCCCCAGCATTTT. Protein sequence: CASNIDRPSNQPQHF.

The rearrangement links TRBV5-1 to TRBJ2-7; 8 bases match TRBD2. From germline, CDR1 is SGHRS and CDR2 YFSETQ. The CDR3 has 18 amino acids. V gave up 0 bases and J gave up 0 bases; unmatched junction bases: 11. The CDR3 is CASSLGRNLAGTSYEQYF. CDR3 sequence (DNA): TGCGCCAGCAGCTTGGGTCGAAATTTAGCGGGGACCTCCTACGAGCAGTACTTC.

The CDR3 is CSVVLARYNEQFF. CDR3 in DNA: TGCAGCGTTGTCCTAGCGAGATACAATGAGCAGTTCTTC. The chain couples TRBV29-1 to TRBJ2-1; a weak D match, TRBD2 (6 bases). The V gene's germline CDR1 is SQVTM and CDR2 ANQGSEA. The length of the CDR3 is 13 residues. V lost 4 bases, J lost 4 bases, and 11 bases lay in between.

This chain connects TRBV5-1 to TRBJ1-3; D gene uncertain. CDR1 is SGHRS and CDR2 is YFSETQ in the germline V gene. Trimming took off 0 bases at V and 0 bases at J, with 7 bases between the two ends. This CDR3 comprises 15 residues. In DNA form, the CDR3 reads TGCGCCAGCAGCTTGGACGGCCGCTCTGGAAACACCATATATTTT. It specifies CASSLDGRSGNTIYF.